These T cell receptor beta chains were read from a single sample in a study of cytomegalovirus exposure and HLA in healthy donors. Sequenced by immunoSEQ multiplex PCR; TCRdb stores in-frame clones only, minus some. Here the sample spans about 130,000 clones, just under 75% being singletons. Sequencing input: PBMCs. The origin of the receptors is a man between 35 and 55 years old in good health and CMV-seropositive. Each CDR3 is given with its conserved first and last residue. A D gene is named only where the DNA matches it firmly. Not all rows give a size; the values are once, few, many and, for expanded clones, a class.

D: .
size: .
J: TRBJ2-2
V: TRBV19
CDR3: CASSILSGVGTGELFF
DNA: TGTGCCAGTAGTATTTTGTCCGGGGTTGGAACCGGGGAGCTGTTTTTT

D: TRBD1
size: .
J: TRBJ2-7
V: TRBV10-3
CDR3: CAIRGTGGLLNEQYF
DNA: TGTGCCATCAGGGGGACAGGGGGCCTCCTGAACGAGCAGTACTTC

D: TRBD1
size: .
J: TRBJ1-6
V: TRBV6-6
CDR3: CASSFGQGLGNSPLHF
DNA: TGTGCCAGCAGTTTCGGACAGGGGTTGGGTAACTCACCCCTCCACTTT

D: TRBD2
size: .
J: TRBJ2-7
V: TRBV28
CDR3: CASSPTRDYSYEQYF
DNA: TGTGCCAGCAGCCCTACTAGGGACTACTCCTACGAGCAGTACTTC

D: TRBD1
size: .
J: TRBJ1-2
V: TRBV5-1
CDR3: CASSLGSGQGYGYTF
DNA: TGCGCCAGCAGCTTGGGCTCCGGACAGGGCTATGGCTACACCTTC

D: .
size: .
J: TRBJ2-7
V: TRBV4-1
CDR3: CASSHGGDSSYEQYF
DNA: TGCGCCAGCAGCCACGGGGGGGACAGCTCCTACGAGCAGTACTTC

D: TRBD1
size: .
J: TRBJ1-2
V: TRBV30
CDR3: CAWSPGTGLYYGYTF
DNA: TGTGCCTGGAGTCCCGGGACAGGGCTTTATTATGGCTACACCTTC

D: .
size: .
J: TRBJ1-5
V: TRBV19
CDR3: CASSIFGFSNQPQHF
DNA: TGTGCCAGTAGTATATTCGGGTTTAGCAATCAGCCCCAGCATTTT

D: TRBD1
size: .
J: TRBJ2-5
V: TRBV19
CDR3: CASSSTGGLETQYF
DNA: TGTGCCAGTAGTTCTACAGGGGGCTTAGAGACCCAGTACTTC

D: TRBD2
size: .
J: TRBJ2-7
V: TRBV5-1
CDR3: CASKLREAGTYEQYF
DNA: TGCGCCAGCAAACTCCGGGAGGCAGGGACCTACGAGCAGTACTTC

D: .
size: .
J: TRBJ1-4
V: TRBV28
CDR3: CASSYRTATNEKLFF
DNA: TGTGCCAGCAGTTACAGGACCGCAACTAATGAAAAACTGTTTTTT

D: .
size: few
J: TRBJ2-2
V: TRBV7-8
CDR3: CASNTRRINTGELFF
DNA: TGTGCCAGCAACACCAGGAGGATTAACACCGGGGAGCTGTTTTTT

D: .
size: .
J: TRBJ2-3
V: TRBV6-1
CDR3: CASSEALPTQYF
DNA: TGTGCCAGCAGTGAAGCTCTCCCTACGCAGTATTTT

D: TRBD1
size: .
J: TRBJ2-1
V: TRBV5-6
CDR3: CASSLGQGGRIYNEQFF
DNA: TGTGCCAGCAGCCTAGGACAGGGGGGTCGTATCTACAATGAGCAGTTCTTC

D: TRBD1
size: .
J: TRBJ2-7
V: TRBV19
CDR3: CASSIEGTDSYEQYF
DNA: TGTGCCAGTAGTATAGAGGGGACAGATTCCTACGAGCAGTACTTC

D: .
size: .
J: TRBJ1-4
V: TRBV28
CDR3: CASSLSRATNEKLFF
DNA: TGTGCCAGCAGTTTATCTCGGGCAACTAATGAAAAACTGTTTTTT

D: TRBD1
size: .
J: TRBJ2-1
V: TRBV28
CDR3: CASSALAGGGSYNEQFF
DNA: TGTGCCAGCAGTGCGCTAGCAGGGGGCGGCTCCTACAATGAGCAGTTCTTC

D: .
size: once
J: TRBJ2-1
V: TRBV5-1
CDR3: CASTQLEGAEQFF
DNA: TGCGCCAGCACCCAGTTAGAGGGTGCTGAGCAGTTCTTC

D: TRBD1
size: .
J: TRBJ1-2
V: TRBV29-1
CDR3: CSVRDRGSYGYTF
DNA: TGCAGCGTTCGAGACAGGGGGAGCTATGGCTACACCTTC

D: TRBD2
size: .
J: TRBJ2-3
V: TRBV5-8
CDR3: CASSLLAGATDTQYF
DNA: TGTGCCAGCAGCTTGTTAGCGGGAGCCACAGATACGCAGTATTTT

D: .
size: .
J: TRBJ2-3
V: TRBV5-1
CDR3: CASSSLREDTQYF
DNA: TGCGCCAGCAGCTCCTTACGAGAAGATACGCAGTATTTT

D: TRBD1
size: .
J: TRBJ1-4
V: TRBV4-2
CDR3: CASSPRDRNNEKLFF
DNA: TGTGCCAGCAGCCCCCGGGACAGAAATAATGAAAAACTGTTTTTT